Following are 32 T cell receptor beta chains from one sample sequenced in a study of T cells in Graves' hyperthyroidism and ophthalmopathy. Amplified regions were TCR beta CDR3 sequences from RNA transcripts. Carried out on the TCR CDR3, a first-round RT-PCR used the HTBI primer set. TCRdb fed the multiplex PCR reads into MiXCR, producing one record per CDR3 protein. Here the sample spans about 350,000 distinct CDR3 sequences, approximately 15% being singletons. Sequencing was carried out using blood. The receptors here all came from a woman in her twenties or thirties with Graves' hyperthyroidism.

Many counts were recorded for this clonotype. The chain is built from TRBV28 and TRBJ2-1; D is perhaps TRBD2 (5 bases). The V gene lost 7 bases and the J gene lost 5 bases, with 18 bases spanning the gap. Germline CDR1 MDHEN, CDR2 SYDVKM. The length of the CDR3 is 15 residues. The CDR3 bases are TGTGCCAGCATAATTACGAGGGCAGGAAACAATGAGCAGTTCTTC. Translated, it gives CASIITRAGNNEQFF.

This clonotype showed up just a few times. The V and J genes are TRBV15 and TRBJ1-5, with a weak D call TRBD1 (5 bases). The V gene lost 6 bases and the J gene lost 0 bases, with 12 bases spanning the gap. Germline CDR1 is LNHNV and CDR2 is YYDKDF (reference sequence). The CDR3 length is 15 residues. The CDR3 loop reads CATSYGAGSNQPQHF. In DNA form, the CDR3 reads TGTGCCACCAGTTACGGGGCCGGTAGCAATCAGCCCCAGCATTTT.

The rearrangement uses TRBV16 and TRBJ2-7; D remains unclear. The germline V and J ends were trimmed by 4 bases and 3 bases, with 16 bases remaining between them. Per germline, CDR1 KGHSY and CDR2 FQNENV. This CDR3 is 15 amino acids long. The CDR3 loop reads CASSLSSRAVYEQYF. The CDR3, as DNA: TGTGCCAGCAGCCTTTCTTCGCGTGCCGTCTACGAGCAGTACTTC.

In this sample, this clonotype turned up many times. The rearrangement uses TRBV20-1 and TRBJ1-2; possible D gene TRBD1, 5 bases. The germline gives CDR1 DFQATT, CDR2 SNEGSKA (reference sequence). The CDR3 covers 14 residues. The V end lost 3 bases, the J end lost 7 bases, and 18 bases lay between the germline ends. CDR3 amino acids: CSASDGRESSGYTF. The CDR3 DNA reads as TGCAGTGCTAGTGACGGCAGGGAATCAAGTGGCTACACCTTC.

This clonotype was recorded at least ten times. The chain employs TRBV6-1 and TRBJ2-5; D is perhaps TRBD2 (5 bases). In germline, CDR1 is MNHNS, CDR2 SASEGT. Between the trimmed V and J ends, which lost 5 bases and 1 base, there was a span of 14 bases. The CDR3 consists of 15 residues. The DNA of the CDR3 is TGTGCCAGCAGTCCCGCGGTGGGAGCCCAAGAGACCCAGTACTTC. Protein sequence: CASSPAVGAQETQYF.

The genes are TRBV28 and TRBJ2-7, with D possibly being TRBD1 (5 bases). This CDR3 contains 13 residues. The germline V and J ends were trimmed by 3 bases and 7 bases, with 13 bases remaining between them. Germline-derived CDR1 and CDR2 are MDHEN and SYDVKM. The CDR3 sequence: CASSLKGRAEQYF. In DNA form, the CDR3 reads TGTGCCAGCAGTTTGAAGGGCAGGGCGGAGCAGTACTTC.

This clonotype has ten or more counts. This chain connects TRBV27 to TRBJ2-1, with TRBD2 matching over 12 bases. With V trimmed by 0 bases and J by 0 bases, 15 bases remained unmatched. CDR1 MNHEY and CDR2 SMNVEV come from the germline V gene (reference sequence). The CDR3 totals 22 residues. The CDR3 DNA sequence: TGTGCCAGCAGTTTATCGATAATACTAGCGGGAGGTCATGGAAGCTCCTACAATGAGCAGTTCTTC. Residues: CASSLSIILAGGHGSSYNEQFF.

A remark on this clonotype: Given a much more abundant clone one base away, this may be a read error. The rearrangement links TRBV11-2 to TRBJ2-7, with 7 bases fitting TRBD2. There are 16 residues in the CDR3. Germline V gene sequence: CDR1 SGHAT, CDR2 FQNNGV. The CDR3 here is CASSLDLGGPIYEQCF. The CDR3 DNA reads as TGTGCCAGCAGCTTAGATTTGGGAGGGCCGATCTACGAGCAGTGCTTC.

The chain links TRBV7-8 to TRBJ2-1; D possibly corresponds to TRBD2 (6 bases). Germline V gene data show CDR1 as SGHVS and CDR2 as FQNEAQ. The V and J ends lost 5 bases and 5 bases respectively, with 19 bases between them. The CDR3 has 16 amino acids. The CDR3 DNA follows: TGTGCCAGCAGCGAAAAGCCGGGACTGGTGAACAATGAGCAGTTCTTC. It codes for CASSEKPGLVNNEQFF.

The genes are TRBV4-2 and TRBJ2-6; a weak D match, TRBD1 (6 bases). Germline CDR1 and CDR2: LGHNA and YNFKEQ. The V and J ends lost 0 bases and 4 bases respectively, with 13 bases between them. This CDR3 is built from 17 residues. The CDR3 DNA sequence: TGTGCCAGCAGCCAAGACGCACAGGGTTCCGGGGCCAACGTCCTGACTTTC. Protein sequence: CASSQDAQGSGANVLTF.

This clonotype was seen at least ten times. V usage is TRBV5-1 and J usage is TRBJ2-7, with 7 bases aligning to TRBD1. Germline CDR1 is SGHRS and CDR2 is YFSETQ. The junction had 11 bases not matched to a gene; V was cut back by 0 bases and J by 5 bases. This CDR3 is 16 amino acids long. The CDR3 region is CASSLGGRGSADEQYF. The CDR3 DNA follows: TGCGCCAGCAGCTTGGGGGGCAGGGGGAGCGCGGACGAGCAGTACTTC.

This chain uses TRBV30 with TRBJ1-6; D is unclear. The germline gives CDR1 GTSNPN, CDR2 SVGIG (reference sequence). The V end was cut by 3 bases, the J end by 4 bases, with 7 bases between. The CDR3 is 13 residues long. CDR3 DNA: TGTGCCTGGAGCGCAGATTATAATTCACCCCTCCACTTT. As protein: CAWSADYNSPLHF.

The genes are TRBV7-2 and TRBJ2-2; 7 nucleotides match TRBD2. CDR1 is SGHTA and CDR2 is FQGNSA in the germline V gene. V trimming: 0 bases; J trimming: 1 base; junction bases outside the gene matches: 2. This CDR3 has 16 amino acids. The CDR3 region has the DNA TGTGCCAGCAGCTTAGCGGGCGGGGGGAACACCGGGGAGCTGTTTTTT. Amino acid sequence: CASSLAGGGNTGELFF.

This clonotype turned up a few times. The chain recombines TRBV5-5 with TRBJ2-2, with 7 bases aligning to TRBD1. This CDR3 spans 17 amino acids. Trimming removed 6 bases from V and 0 bases from J; junction bases left unmatched: 11. Germline CDR1 and CDR2: SGHKS and YYEKEE (reference sequence). CDR3 nucleotide sequence: TGTGCCAGCAATTTGGGCCGTGACAGGGCGAACACCGGGGAGCTGTTTTTT. Its translation is CASNLGRDRANTGELFF. Full variable domain (outside the CDR3, taken from reference TRBV5-5 and TRBJ2-2): DAGVTQSPTHLIKTRGQQVTLRCSPISGHKSVSWYQQVLGQGPQFIFQYYEKEERGRGNFPDRFSARQFPNYSSELNVNALLLGDSALYLCASNLGRDRANTGELFFGEGSRLTVL.

The chain joins TRBV5-1 to TRBJ1-4, with TRBD1 matching 8 bases. This CDR3 contains 16 residues. Per germline, CDR1 SGHRS and CDR2 YFSETQ. J was trimmed by 5 bases and V by 3 bases; bases with no gene match: 9. CDR3 sequence reads: CASSSRGQGWNEKLFF. As DNA, the CDR3 is TGCGCCAGCAGCTCACGCGGACAGGGTTGGAATGAAAAACTGTTTTTT. The full variable domain, rest sourced from reference TRBV5-1 and TRBJ1-4, is KAGVTQTPRYLIKTRGQQVTLSCSPISGHRSVSWYQQTPGQGLQFLFEYFSETQRNKGNFPGRFSGRQFSNSRSEMNVSTLELGDSALYLCASSSRGQGWNEKLFFGSGTQLSVL.

The rearrangement uses TRBV19 and TRBJ1-5, with 8 bases that match TRBD1. V shed 7 bases, J shed 4 bases, and the junction held 9 bases outside the gene matches. Germline V gene lookup returns CDR1 LNHDA and CDR2 SQIVND (reference sequence). This CDR3 comprises 15 residues. This CDR3 reads CASTLGQGLNQPQHF. CDR3 DNA sequence: TGTGCCAGTACCCTAGGACAGGGCCTGAATCAGCCCCAGCATTTT.

This clonotype was counted ten times or more. The chain is built from TRBV20-1 and TRBJ1-2; D is perhaps TRBD1 (6 bases). The V end lost 6 bases, the J end lost 1 base, and 18 bases lay between the germline ends. The CDR3 is made up of 15 amino acids. From germline, CDR1 is DFQATT and CDR2 SNEGSKA (reference sequence). CDR3 sequence (DNA): TGCAGTGCCAGGGAAGGACAGAAGTATAACTATGGCTACACCTTC. This translates into CSAREGQKYNYGYTF.

With regard to this clonotype: The germline gene is not matched at one end of the junction; a read error may be the cause. The chain carries TRBV15 and TRBJ1-2; D is uncertain. This CDR3 is 17 amino acids long. Germline lookup yields CDR1 LNHNV and CDR2 YYDKDF (reference sequence). CDR3 sequence (DNA): TGTGCCGCCAGATCCACTTGGAAAGCCTCCACCTCCTATGGCTACACCTTC. Its protein product is CAARSTWKASTSYGYTF.

At least ten counts were recorded for this clonotype. The chain couples TRBV6-1 to TRBJ2-6; unclear D gene. The CDR3 runs to 15 residues. The ends were cut back, 2 bases at V and 0 bases at J, with 5 bases in the middle. Germline loops: CDR1 MNHNS, CDR2 SASEGT. The CDR3 nucleotides read TGTGCCAGCAGTGAATCGGTCTCTGGGGCCAACGTCCTGACTTTC. Protein product: CASSESVSGANVLTF.

This clonotype was observed at least ten times. The V gene is TRBV7-2, the J gene TRBJ2-2; 7 nucleotides line up with TRBD2. Germline CDR1 SGHTA, CDR2 FQGNSA. With V trimmed by 7 bases and J by 3 bases, 11 bases remained unmatched. The CDR3 has 16 residues. Written as DNA, the CDR3 is TGTGCCAGCATCACAGCGAGGCTAGCGGACACCGGGGAGCTGTTTTTT. Residues: CASITARLADTGELFF.

Ten or more counts support this clonotype. This sequence joins TRBV12-3 or TRBV12-4 and TRBJ1-3, with 7 bases lining up with TRBD1. This CDR3 contains 14 residues. The junction had 4 bases not matched to a gene; V was cut back by 8 bases and J by 0 bases. CDR3 residues: CASGTVSSGNTIYF. The DNA for the CDR3 is TGTGCCAGCGGGACAGTCTCCTCTGGAAACACCATATATTTT.

This clonotype was counted a few times. The V call is TRBV20-1, the J call TRBJ2-4, with 9 bases fitting TRBD1. CDR1 is DFQATT and CDR2 is SNEGSKA in the germline V gene (reference sequence). The junction had 6 bases not matched to a gene; V was cut back by 7 bases and J by 8 bases. This CDR3 has 12 amino acids. CDR3 sequence (DNA): TGCAGTGTTTCGACAGGGGGGGACATTCAGTACTTC. Translated: CSVSTGGDIQYF.

Ten or more counts support this clonotype. The chain combines TRBV11-2 with TRBJ1-2, with D maybe TRBD1 (5 bases). V shed 4 bases and J shed 4 bases, with 16 bases lying between them. This CDR3 has 15 residues. Germline V gene lookup returns CDR1 SGHAT and CDR2 FQNNGV. The CDR3 DNA sequence: TGTGCCAGCAGCTACTCAGGGTCTGGAGGCTATGGCTACACCTTC. Translated: CASSYSGSGGYGYTF.

This clonotype has a count of ten or more. The chain is built from TRBV12-3 or TRBV12-4 and TRBJ1-5; 8 bases fit TRBD1. This CDR3 has 14 amino acids. V lost 6 bases and J lost 2; bases outside the gene matches: 3. The CDR3 DNA reads TGTGCCAGCAGAAAGACAGGGGGCAATCAGCCCCAGCATTTT. Protein sequence: CASRKTGGNQPQHF.

This clonotype was counted at least ten times. The rearrangement uses TRBV28 and TRBJ2-1; 8 positions match TRBD2. The CDR3 contains 12 residues. Looked up from germline, CDR1 is MDHEN and CDR2 is SYDVKM. With 2 bases clipped from V and 13 bases from J, the junction kept 4 bases outside the gene matches. In DNA form, the CDR3 reads TGTGCCAGCAGTTTAACCACTAGCGGCCAGTTCTTC. Protein sequence: CASSLTTSGQFF.

This clonotype was recorded many times. This chain joins TRBV14 and TRBJ2-1; 8 nucleotides match TRBD2. There are 14 residues in the CDR3. V gave up 5 bases and J gave up 12 bases; unmatched junction bases: 12. The germline V gene encodes CDR1 SGHDN and CDR2 FVKESK. CDR3 bases: TGTGCCAGCAGCTCTCCCGGGACTAGAACTCTGCAGTTCTTC. Amino acid sequence: CASSSPGTRTLQFF.

The gene calls are TRBV9 and TRBJ1-2; TRBD1 is a possible D gene (5 bases). The germline CDR1 and CDR2 sequences are SGDLS and YYNGEE. This CDR3 comprises 15 residues. Trimming pared 3 bases from V and 4 bases from J, leaving 16 bases between. This CDR3 is CASSATGRGTYGYTF. CDR3 in DNA: TGTGCCAGCAGCGCGACGGGACGGGGGACCTATGGCTACACCTTC.

This clonotype was seen ten or more times. V and J are TRBV20-1 and TRBJ2-1, with TRBD1 matching over 7 bases. V gave up 5 bases and J gave up 0 bases; unmatched junction bases: 7. The CDR3 is 15 residues long. CDR1 and CDR2 (germline): DFQATT, SNEGSKA (reference sequence). CDR3 protein: CSAQRDRSSYNEQFF. The DNA of the CDR3 is TGCAGTGCTCAGAGGGACAGAAGCTCCTACAATGAGCAGTTCTTC.

The chain carries TRBV6-1 and TRBJ1-6, with TRBD1 identical over 9 bases. CDR1 is MNHNS and CDR2 is SASEGT in the germline V gene. V was clipped by 5 bases and J by 5 bases; unmatched bases: 4. The CDR3 sequence is 15 residues long. The CDR3 DNA follows: TGTGCCAGCAGTAGACAGGGGGTCAATAATTCACCCCTCCACTTT. This encodes CASSRQGVNNSPLHF.

This clonotype was seen a few times. V gene TRBV29-1 combines with J gene TRBJ2-5, with 9 bases fitting TRBD1. The trim removed 8 bases at V and 2 bases at J, leaving 15 bases unmatched. Germline CDR1 and CDR2: SQVTM and ANQGSEA. The CDR3 contains 16 residues. CDR3 DNA: TGCAGCAACACACCTAGCCGGGACAGGGAACAAGAGACCCAGTACTTC. It codes for CSNTPSRDREQETQYF. Filled out from reference TRBV29-1 and TRBJ2-5, the complete variable domain reads SAVISQKPSRDICQRGTSLTIQCQVDSQVTMMFWYRQQPGQSLTLIATANQGSEATYESGFVIDKFPISRPNLTFSTLTVSNMSPEDSSIYLCSNTPSRDREQETQYFGPGTRLLVL.

With regard to this clonotype: With a much larger clone just one base away, this may be a read error. The chain recombines TRBV12-3 or TRBV12-4 with TRBJ2-7; D may match TRBD1 or TRBD2 (5 bases each). V gave up 3 bases and J gave up 3 bases, with 12 bases separating them. This CDR3 contains 14 residues. CDR3 loop: CASSFQGVGYEQYF. As DNA, the CDR3 is TGTGCCAGCAGTTTTCAGGGAGTCGGCTACGAGCAGTACTTC.

This clonotype was counted at least ten times. The gene calls are TRBV24-1 and TRBJ1-2; the match to TRBD1 covers 12 bases. The V and J ends lost 2 bases and 6 bases, in that order; junction bases with no gene match: 3. The germline V gene encodes CDR1 KGHDR and CDR2 SFDVKD. The CDR3 is 15 amino acids. CDR3 in DNA: TGTGCCACCAGTGATTCGGGACAGGGGGCCCATGGCTACACCTTC. Translated: CATSDSGQGAHGYTF.